The present TCR beta chain was sequenced within a study of OX40 agonist ivuxolimab in advanced cancers. General study findings and limits: Among the lowest levels of clonal expansion were found in partial responders at 0.1-3.0 mg/kg.

Sampling times: baseline, cycle 4 day 1, cycle 7 day 1. The germline V gene has CDR1 SGHDT and CDR2 YYEEEE. The V gene lost 0 bases and the J gene lost 9 bases, with 8 bases spanning the gap. CDR3 size: 12 residues. TCRdb keeps only in-frame clones here, not all; method: immunoSEQ multiplex PCR. The sample lists under 100,000 clones, around 85% occurring once. Points on this clone: Its matching antigen is unknown.

The gene calls are TRBV5-6 and TRBJ2-3; D uncertain. This sample comprised CD4+ or CD8+ T cells sorted from blood, obtained in a trial of the OX40 agonist ivuxolimab. This TCR was recovered from an adult with an advanced solid tumor such as melanoma, head and neck, liver or kidney cancer. For the CDR3, the DNA is TGTGCCAGCAGCTTGGGTGCTCAAACGCAGTATTTT. Encoded protein: CASSLGAQTQYF.